The subject of this entry is one TCR beta chain. Clones were sequenced by immunoSEQ multiplex PCR, and TCRdb holds only the in-frame ones, with some missing. Of 29,000 or so clones in the sample, around 67% were seen once. Per germline, CDR1 SGHAT and CDR2 FQNNGV. This CDR3 contains 14 residues. V lost 5 bases, J lost 1 base, and 10 bases lay in between. This sample is part of a study of PD-1 blockade in classical Hodgkin lymphoma. All patients experienced relapse after autologous stem cell transplantation, and brentuximab vedotin exposure was variable. This TCR came from a human donor with classical Hodgkin lymphoma. The rearrangement joins TRBV11-2 to TRBJ2-3, with a tentative D call TRBD2 (6 bases). Here the sequenced sample was peripheral blood mononuclear cells (PBMCs), taken before the second cycle of nivolumab. The CDR3 loop reads CASSLQRGTDTQYF. As DNA, the CDR3 is TGTGCCAGCAGCCTCCAGCGGGGCACAGATACGCAGTATTTT. Based on the CDR3 plus reference TRBV11-2 and TRBJ2-3, the full variable domain is EAGVAQSPRYKIIEKRQSVAFWCNPISGHATLYWYQQILGQGPKLLIQFQNNGVVDDSQLPKDRFSAERLKGVDSTLKIQPAKLEDSAVYLCASSLQRGTDTQYFGPGTRLTVL.